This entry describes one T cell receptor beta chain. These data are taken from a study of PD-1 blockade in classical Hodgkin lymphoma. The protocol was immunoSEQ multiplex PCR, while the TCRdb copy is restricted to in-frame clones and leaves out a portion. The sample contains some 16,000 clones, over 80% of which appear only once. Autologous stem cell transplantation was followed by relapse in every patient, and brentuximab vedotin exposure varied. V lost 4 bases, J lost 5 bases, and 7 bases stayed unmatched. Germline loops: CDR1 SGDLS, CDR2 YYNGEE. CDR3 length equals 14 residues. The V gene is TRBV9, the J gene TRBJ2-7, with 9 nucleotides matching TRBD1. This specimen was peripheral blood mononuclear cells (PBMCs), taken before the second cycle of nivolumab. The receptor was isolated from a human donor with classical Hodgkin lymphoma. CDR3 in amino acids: CASSPRTGADEQYF. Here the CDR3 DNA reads TGTGCCAGCAGCCCGAGGACAGGGGCCGACGAGCAGTACTTC. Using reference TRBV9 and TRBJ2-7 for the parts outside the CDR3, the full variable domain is DSGVTQTPKHLITATGQRVTLRCSPRSGDLSVYWYQQSLDQGLQFLIQYYNGEERAKGNILERFSAQQFPDLHSELNLSSLELGDSALYFCASSPRTGADEQYFGPGTRLTVT.